This paragraph reports one T cell receptor beta chain. Its specificity is not known. The germline V and J ends were trimmed by 1 base and 0 bases, with 7 bases remaining between them. CDR3 length: 15 residues. Germline CDR1 and CDR2: SGHAT and FQNNGV. The sample originates from a study of T cell repertoires in cytomegalovirus infection. On the study more broadly: It was the public TCR beta signatures that indicated both CMV infection and matching HLA type. Notes on the study in general: CMV carriers with the relevant HLA were identified by cumulative public TCR beta family frequency. The response measured ex vivo was dominated by TCR beta clonotypes (HLA-C-restricted and CMV-specific).

TCRdb re-called the reads with MiXCR, one entry per CDR3 protein. The sample lists 250,000 to 350,000 distinct CDR3 sequences, 25% occurring once. Source material: PBMCs. The clonotype comes from a human donor in good health (CMV status not recorded). Some clones in this sample may be carry-over from other donors' samples. This chain links TRBV11-2 with TRBJ1-3; no definite D call. The CDR3 bases are TGTGCCAGCAGCTTAGGGATGTACTCTGGAAACACCATATATTTT. It codes for CASSLGMYSGNTIYF.